Following are 12 T cell receptor beta chains from one sample sequenced in a study of cytotoxic CD8 clonotypes in ibrutinib-treated CLL. Clones were read by immunoSEQ multiplex PCR, and TCRdb kept only the in-frame ones, dropping some. The sample shows about 200,000 clones, around 70% of them seen only once. The input for sequencing was PBMCs, taken after 12 months of ibrutinib treatment. The source of these receptors is a human donor with chronic lymphocytic leukemia.

Here the CDR3 DNA reads TGTGCCAGCAGCATCGCGGGGGGCCGGGAGACCCAGTACTTC. Its translation is CASSIAGGRETQYF. The rearrangement links TRBV9 to TRBJ2-5; TRBD2 aligns across 8 bases. Trimming at V came to 4 bases and at J to 5 bases, leaving 7 bases not matched to a gene. The V gene's germline CDR1 is SGDLS and CDR2 YYNGEE. This CDR3 comprises 14 residues.

V gene TRBV27 combines with J gene TRBJ2-3, with TRBD2 matching over 7 bases. With 7 bases clipped from V and 2 bases from J, the junction kept 12 bases outside the gene matches. CDR3 length: 16 amino acids. The V gene's germline CDR1 is MNHEY and CDR2 SMNVEV (reference sequence). CDR3 DNA: TGTGCCAGCATGTCTCTAGCGGTCCTATACACAGATACGCAGTATTTT. Translated: CASMSLAVLYTDTQYF.

The chain combines TRBV19 with TRBJ1-4; D perhaps matches TRBD1 (6 bases). Germline values: CDR1 LNHDA, CDR2 SQIVND (reference sequence). Trimming shortened V by 6 bases and J by 8 bases, and 13 bases separated the two germline ends. The CDR3 runs 13 residues. The CDR3 protein is CASRTRTAEKLFF. The CDR3 nucleotides are TGTGCCAGTAGGACCCGGACAGCCGAAAAACTGTTTTTT.

The rearrangement links TRBV6-5 to TRBJ2-5; TRBD1 is a possible D gene (6 bases). Per germline, CDR1 MNHEY and CDR2 SVGAGI. The CDR3 sequence is 16 residues long. V was shortened by 2 bases and J by 1 base, with 14 bases between the two germline ends. CDR3 in DNA: TGTGCCAGCAGTTACAATGGGGGCAGGGTCCAAGAGACCCAGTACTTC. It yields the protein CASSYNGGRVQETQYF.

The chain joins TRBV18 to TRBJ1-1, with D possibly matching TRBD1 (5 bases). Trimming took 4 bases from V and 4 from J, leaving 13 bases between them. The CDR3 consists of 14 residues. From germline, CDR1 is KGHSH and CDR2 LQKENI. CDR3 bases: TGTGCCAGCTCACTAACAGGCTGGGGCACTGAAGCTTTCTTT. Protein product: CASSLTGWGTEAFF.

This chain joins TRBV7-2 and TRBJ2-3, with no clear D. CDR1 is SGHTA and CDR2 is FQGNSA in the germline V gene. V lost 1 base and J lost 1, with 3 bases in between. This CDR3 comprises 13 residues. CDR3 DNA sequence: TGTGCCAGCAGCTTAGACGGCACAGATACGCAGTATTTT. Translation gives CASSLDGTDTQYF.

This chain links TRBV9 with TRBJ2-1; 9 nucleotides line up with TRBD2. CDR1 is SGDLS, CDR2 YYNGEE, per germline. V lost 0 bases and J lost 5; bases outside the gene matches: 9. This CDR3 is built from 17 residues. In DNA form, the CDR3 reads TGTGCCAGCAGCGTAGGCCCGGGGACTAGCCTGCACAATGAGCAGTTCTTC. Translating it yields CASSVGPGTSLHNEQFF.

This chain connects TRBV30 to TRBJ2-7; D remains ambiguous. Germline assignment: CDR1 GTSNPN and CDR2 SVGIG (reference sequence). Trimming removed 1 base from V and 2 bases from J, with 9 bases in between. There are 13 residues in the CDR3. The CDR3: CAWSGGNAYEQYF. DNA of the CDR3: TGTGCCTGGAGTGGTGGCAATGCCTACGAGCAGTACTTC.

This clone was counted only a few times. This CDR3 is also generated by other DNA sequences in the sample. The V and J genes are TRBV7-2 and TRBJ2-2, with TRBD1 matching over 8 bases. With 2 bases clipped from V and 3 bases from J, the junction kept 2 bases outside the gene matches. The CDR3 spans 15 residues. CDR1 and CDR2 (germline): SGHTA, FQGNSA. CDR3 region: CASSLRQGHTGELFF. The CDR3 nucleotides read TGTGCCAGCAGCTTACGACAGGGGCACACCGGGGAGCTGTTTTTT.

This clone was picked up a small number of times. One junction end disagrees with the germline gene, perhaps due to a read error. The chain joins TRBV5-1 to TRBJ2-7, with a tentative D call TRBD1 (5 bases). The germline V gene has CDR1 SGHRS and CDR2 YFSETQ. The CDR3 is 13 residues long. CDR3: CASSLGHRDEQYF. DNA for the CDR3: TGTGCCAGCAGCTTGGGGCACCGGGACGAGCAGTACTTC.

This clone was recorded a few times. The genes are TRBV30 and TRBJ1-4, with 8 bases matching TRBD1. Germline CDR1 is GTSNPN and CDR2 is SVGIG (reference sequence). V lost 5 bases and J lost 5; bases outside the gene matches: 4. This CDR3 is built from 13 residues. The DNA for the CDR3 is TGTGCCTGGGGGACAGGAGAAAATGAAAAACTGTTTTTT. Translated: CAWGTGENEKLFF.

This chain uses TRBV19 with TRBJ1-2; TRBD1 matches 9 bases. CDR3 length equals 17 residues. The V gene end was trimmed by 7 bases and the J gene end by 1 base; junction bases not matched to a gene: 13. Germline V gene data show CDR1 as LNHDA and CDR2 as SQIVND (reference sequence). The DNA for the CDR3 is TGTGCCAGTACCCCCTTCGGACAGGGGCCGGGTAACTATGGCTACACCTTC. Protein sequence: CASTPFGQGPGNYGYTF.